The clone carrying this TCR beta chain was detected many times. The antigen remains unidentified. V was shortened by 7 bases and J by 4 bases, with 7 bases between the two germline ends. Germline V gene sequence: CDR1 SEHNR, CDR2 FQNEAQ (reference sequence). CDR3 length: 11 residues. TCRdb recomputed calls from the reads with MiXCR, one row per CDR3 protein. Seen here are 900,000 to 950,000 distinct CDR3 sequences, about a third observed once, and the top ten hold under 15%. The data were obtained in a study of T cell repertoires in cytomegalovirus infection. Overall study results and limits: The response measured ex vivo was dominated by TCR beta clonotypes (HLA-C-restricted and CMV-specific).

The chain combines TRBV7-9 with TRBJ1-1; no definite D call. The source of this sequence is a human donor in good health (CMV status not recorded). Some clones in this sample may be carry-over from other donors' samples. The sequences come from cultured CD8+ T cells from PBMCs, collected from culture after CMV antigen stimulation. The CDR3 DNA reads TGTGCCAGCACCCTGGGCACTGAAGCTTTCTTT. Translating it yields CASTLGTEAFF.